The subject of this entry is one T cell receptor (beta chain). Its antigen is not yet known. Base quality data are lacking; no much larger clone is found one base away. The data derive from a study of PD-1 blockade in classical Hodgkin lymphoma (dated by TCRdb to 2018 to 2021). Regarding the study in general: Nivolumab dosing was 3 mg/kg intravenously every 2 weeks, continuing until either disease progression or unacceptable toxicity. A peripheral blood immune signature of response to PD-1 blockade in classical Hodgkin lymphoma was defined using TCR beta sequencing and CyTOF. On the study overall, not on this receptor specifically: By C4D1, a significant rise was seen in CD4+ TCR diversity but not in CD8+ TCR diversity (p=0.0027 vs p=0.16), and the rise was most apparent among complete responders (p=0.02). The study was limited to a single clinical trial cohort, and causes of repertoire differences, possibly disease activity or prior therapy, remained undefined. Baseline diversity similar to that of newly diagnosed patients was observed in trial patients achieving complete response, whereas significantly lower diversity was observed in partial responders and progressors. Lower diversity was observed in patients in whom nivolumab was started less than 1 year after ASCT, and these patients were excluded from later analyses so that confounding by immune reconstitution would be avoided. Baseline TCR diversity was reported to be lower in newly diagnosed patients than in healthy donors, and even lower in relapsed/refractory patients.

The Qiagen DNeasy kit was used to extract genomic DNA both from unsorted PBMCs and from the negatively selected CD4+ and CD8+ fractions. Amplification of TCR beta CDR3 regions was done by immunoSEQ multiplex PCR with primers that anneal to V and J segments. A synthetic immune receptor repertoire was used to minimize amplification bias, and any residual bias was removed computationally once sequencing was done. In the source study's methods: Custom Python scripts were used to quantify repertoire diversity as the Shannon entropy index. Unsorted, CD4+ and CD8+ repertoires were analyzed separately, except for combined analyses in which CD4+ and CD8+ sequences were merged in silico. Clonal expansion was defined as at least a 2-fold frequency increase after treatment relative to C1D1, with a pseudocount of 0.5 for undetected baseline clones. Singleton clones were defined as clones with 0 or 1 copy at C1D1, and non-singleton clones were defined as clones with 2 or more copies. By matching protein sequences in sorted samples from the same patient, clones expanded in unsorted samples were annotated as CD4+, CD8+ or unknown. Wilcoxon tests were applied to paired samples to test diversity changes from C1D1 to C4D1. As stored in TCRdb, this immuneACCESS dataset retains in-frame rearrangements with V and J assigned. A fraction of the clones does not appear; measured against another copy, unresolved V genes explain less than half of the discrepancy, and the remainder lacks a known reason. V and J calls and clone size follow that table, whereas D and trimming were derived from the DNA. This sample has about 6,000 clones in its table, and roughly four fifths of those were observed once. The ten biggest clones cover about a tenth of the sample.

The time point label, as the study defines it: cycle 1 day 1 (C1D1), immediately before nivolumab initiation. All trial patients had relapsed after autologous stem cell transplantation, with cohorts A, B and C differing in prior brentuximab vedotin exposure. CD8+ T cells were purified from thawed PBMCs by magnetic negative selection with a Miltenyi CD8+ T cell isolation kit. The trial cohort was composed of about 60 patients with relapsed/refractory classical Hodgkin lymphoma, for whom complete response, partial response or progressive disease was recorded as best overall response. Single-agent nivolumab was administered to trial patients in the multi-cohort phase II CheckMate 205 trial. An independent review committee assessed best overall response by applying the 2007 International Working Group response criteria. Trial PBMCs were obtained immediately prior to nivolumab initiation (C1D1) and on therapy at cycle 2 day 1 and cycle 4 day 1. Peripheral blood was collected in 8 mL Vacutainer Cell Preparation Tubes, from which PBMCs were isolated by centrifugation and then cryopreserved. Purified CD4+ and CD8+ fractions were prepared only for cases in which an additional PBMC sample was available. Magnetically labelled cells were depleted on LS columns in a quadroMACS separator, and the flow-through was collected as the purified fraction.

The V end loses 1 base and the J end loses 6 bases, and a stretch of 11 bases separates them. According to the germline V gene, CDR1 reads MGHRA and CDR2 reads YSYEKL. The CDR3 starts with the cysteine, ends with the phenylalanine, and has 14 residues. Only the CDR3 region is kept as DNA, spanning 42 bases read in frame from base 1. In this chain, TRBV4-1 is recombined with TRBJ2-3, with TRBD1 tentatively as D gene (6 bases match). This receptor was taken from a human donor with classical Hodgkin lymphoma. Specimen: CD8+ T cells from blood, collected at baseline. The CDR3 sequence is CASSQASRGDTQYF. The sequenced DNA: TGCGCCAGCAGCCAAGCCTCGAGGGGGGATACGCAGTATTTT.